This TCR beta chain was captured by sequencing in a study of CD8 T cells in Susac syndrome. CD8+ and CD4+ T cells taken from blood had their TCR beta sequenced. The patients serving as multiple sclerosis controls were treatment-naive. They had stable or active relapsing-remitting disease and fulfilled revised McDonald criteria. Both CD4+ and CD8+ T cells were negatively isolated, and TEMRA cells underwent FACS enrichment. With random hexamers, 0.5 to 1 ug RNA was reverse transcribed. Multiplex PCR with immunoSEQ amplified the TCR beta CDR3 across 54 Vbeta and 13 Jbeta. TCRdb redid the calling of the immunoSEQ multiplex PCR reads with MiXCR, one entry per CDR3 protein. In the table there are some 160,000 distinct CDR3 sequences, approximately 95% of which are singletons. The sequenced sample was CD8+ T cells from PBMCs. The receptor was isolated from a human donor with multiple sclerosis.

The CDR3: CASSTGGIYEQYF. The CDR3 coding sequence is TGTGCCAGCAGCACAGGGGGCATTTACGAGCAGTACTTC. The chain is built from TRBV6-5 and TRBJ2-7; 9 bases map to TRBD1. The CDR3 has 13 residues. CDR1 is MNHEY and CDR2 is SVGAGI in the germline V gene. J lost 4 bases, V lost 6 bases, and 4 bases had no gene match.